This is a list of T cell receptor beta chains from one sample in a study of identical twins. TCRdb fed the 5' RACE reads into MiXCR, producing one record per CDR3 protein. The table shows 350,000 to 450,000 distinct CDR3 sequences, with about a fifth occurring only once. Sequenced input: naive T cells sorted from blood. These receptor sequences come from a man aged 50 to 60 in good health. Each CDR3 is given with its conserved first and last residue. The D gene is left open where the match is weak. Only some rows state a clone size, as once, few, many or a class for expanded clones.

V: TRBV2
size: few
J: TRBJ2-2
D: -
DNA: TGTGCCAGCAGTGTGCAGGAGACCACCGGGGAGCTGTTTTTT
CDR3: CASSVQETTGELFF

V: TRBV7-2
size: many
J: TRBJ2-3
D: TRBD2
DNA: TGTGCCAGCAGCCCGGGACTAGCGGGGGGGCACAAAGATACGCAGTATTTT
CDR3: CASSPGLAGGHKDTQYF

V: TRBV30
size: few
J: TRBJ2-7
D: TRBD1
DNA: TGTGCCTGGAGCCTATACACAGGGGGCTACGAGCAGTACTTC
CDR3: CAWSLYTGGYEQYF

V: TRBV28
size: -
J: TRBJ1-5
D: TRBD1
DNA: TGTGCCAGCAGTCAACAGGGGGGAGCTGTTCAGCCCCAGCATTTT
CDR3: CASSQQGGAVQPQHF

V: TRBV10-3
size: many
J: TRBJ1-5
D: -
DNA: TGTGCCATCAGTGAAGGTGGGAATCAGCCCCAGCATTTT
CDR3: CAISEGGNQPQHF

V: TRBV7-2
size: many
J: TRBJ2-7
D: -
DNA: TGTGCCAGCAGCTTAGAGGTTGGGTTGTACGAGCAGTACTTC
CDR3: CASSLEVGLYEQYF

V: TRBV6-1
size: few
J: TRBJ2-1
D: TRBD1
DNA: TGTGCCAGCAGCCGCGGACAGGGGGCGAGCAATGAGCAGTTCTTC
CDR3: CASSRGQGASNEQFF

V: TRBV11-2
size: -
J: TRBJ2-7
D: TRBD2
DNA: TGTGCCAGCAGTTTAATCCCGGGACTAGCGGGAGGAGGTCCCTACGAGCAGTACTTC
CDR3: CASSLIPGLAGGGPYEQYF

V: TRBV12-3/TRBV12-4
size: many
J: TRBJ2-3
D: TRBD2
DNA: TGTGCCAGCAGTCCAGCTAGCGGGGGGAACACAGATACGCAGTATTTT
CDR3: CASSPASGGNTDTQYF

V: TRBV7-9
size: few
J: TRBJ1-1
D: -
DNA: TGTGCCAGCAGACCTGATACACGGACTGAAGCTTTCTTT
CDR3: CASRPDTRTEAFF

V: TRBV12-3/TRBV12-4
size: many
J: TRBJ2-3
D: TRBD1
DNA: TGTGCCAGCAGTTTAGCGACAGGGACCACAGATACGCAGTATTTT
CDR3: CASSLATGTTDTQYF

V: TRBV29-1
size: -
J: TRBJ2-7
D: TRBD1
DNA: TGCAGCGTCGACGACAGGGGGAGCTCCTACGAGCAGTACTTC
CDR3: CSVDDRGSSYEQYF

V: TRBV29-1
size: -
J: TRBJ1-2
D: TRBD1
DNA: TGCAGCATCTACCGGGACAGGGCGAATGGCTACACCTTC
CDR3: CSIYRDRANGYTF

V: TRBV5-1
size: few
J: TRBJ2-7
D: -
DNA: TGCGCCAGCAGCTTGGCGTTTGGATCGACGTTGGAGCAGTACTTC
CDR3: CASSLAFGSTLEQYF

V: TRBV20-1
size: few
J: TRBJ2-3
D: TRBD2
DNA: TGCAGTGCTCCTAGCGGGGGTGCCTCAGATACGCAGTATTTT
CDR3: CSAPSGGASDTQYF

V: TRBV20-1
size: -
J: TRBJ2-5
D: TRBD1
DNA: TGCAGTGCCACGGGACAGGGCCAAGAGACCCAGTACTTC
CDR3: CSATGQGQETQYF

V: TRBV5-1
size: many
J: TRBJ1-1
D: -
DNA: TGCGCCAGCAGCTTGACATTCATGAACACTGAAGCTTTCTTT
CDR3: CASSLTFMNTEAFF

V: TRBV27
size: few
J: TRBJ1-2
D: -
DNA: TGTGCCAGCAGTCAGAGCGGAGCGGCCTATGGCTACACCTTC
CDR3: CASSQSGAAYGYTF

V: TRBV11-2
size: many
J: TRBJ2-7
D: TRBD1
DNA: TGTGCCAGCAGCCCCGGGACAGGGTACTACGAGCAGTACTTC
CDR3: CASSPGTGYYEQYF

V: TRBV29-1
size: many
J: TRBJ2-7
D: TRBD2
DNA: TGCAGCGGCACCGGGACTAGCTCGGGCGAGCAGTACTTC
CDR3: CSGTGTSSGEQYF

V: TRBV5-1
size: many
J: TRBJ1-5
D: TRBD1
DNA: TGCGCCAGCAGCTGGACAGGGATTGGCAATCAGCCCCAGCATTTT
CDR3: CASSWTGIGNQPQHF

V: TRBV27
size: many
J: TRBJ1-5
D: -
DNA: TGTGCCAGCAGTTTACGCAGAAATCAGCCCCAGCATTTT
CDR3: CASSLRRNQPQHF

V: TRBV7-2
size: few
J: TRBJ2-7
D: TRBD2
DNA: TGTGCCAGCAGCTTCACAGCGGGAGGTGGCCCCTACGAGCAGTACTTC
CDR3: CASSFTAGGGPYEQYF

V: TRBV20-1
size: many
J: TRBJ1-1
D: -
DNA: TGCAGTGCTAGGTCGCTGAACACTGAAGCTTTCTTT
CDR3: CSARSLNTEAFF

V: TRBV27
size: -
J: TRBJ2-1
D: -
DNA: TGTGCCAGCACCTGGGGGGGGCACAATGAGCAGTTCTTC
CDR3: CASTWGGHNEQFF

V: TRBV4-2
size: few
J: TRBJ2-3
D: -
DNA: TGTGCCAGCAGCCAAGATGTGACTAACACAGATACGCAGTATTTT
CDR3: CASSQDVTNTDTQYF

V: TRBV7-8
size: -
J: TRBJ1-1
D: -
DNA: TGTGCCAGCAGCTTGTATGGGGGAGGCACTGAAGCTTTCTTT
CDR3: CASSLYGGGTEAFF

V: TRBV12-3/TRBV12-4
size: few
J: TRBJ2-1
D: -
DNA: TGTGCCAGCAATAGGAAAACGCCAGGATCCGGCGATGAGCAGTTCTTC
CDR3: CASNRKTPGSGDEQFF

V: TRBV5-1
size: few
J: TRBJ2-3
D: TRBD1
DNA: TGCGCCAGCACACGACAGGGGGCTGTCACAGATACGCAGTATTTT
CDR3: CASTRQGAVTDTQYF

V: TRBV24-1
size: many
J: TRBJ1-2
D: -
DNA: TGTGCCACCTCGGGCACCTATGGCTACACCTTC
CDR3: CATSGTYGYTF

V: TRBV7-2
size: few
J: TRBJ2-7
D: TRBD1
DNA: TGTGCCAGCAGCTTTGGAGACAGGGGGCCTTACGAGCAGTACTTC
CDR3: CASSFGDRGPYEQYF

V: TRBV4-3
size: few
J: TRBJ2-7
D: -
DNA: TGCGCCAGCAGCCTACAGGTTCCAGGGCCCTACGAGCAGTACTTC
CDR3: CASSLQVPGPYEQYF